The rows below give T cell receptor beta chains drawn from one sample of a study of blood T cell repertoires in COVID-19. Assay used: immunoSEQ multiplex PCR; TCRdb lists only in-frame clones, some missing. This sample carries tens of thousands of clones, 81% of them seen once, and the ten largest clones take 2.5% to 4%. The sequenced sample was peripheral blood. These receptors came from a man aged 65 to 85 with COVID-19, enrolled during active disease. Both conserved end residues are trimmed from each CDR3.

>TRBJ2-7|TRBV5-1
ASSPGQGLYEQY
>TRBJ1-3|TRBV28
ASSRTGILNTIY
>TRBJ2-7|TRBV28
ASTYPSSGREQY
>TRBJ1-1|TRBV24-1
ATRQGAGTEAF
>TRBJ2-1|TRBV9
ASNRGGNEQF
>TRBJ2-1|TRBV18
ASSPYTSGITEQF
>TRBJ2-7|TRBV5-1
ASSSKPRTSGTYEQY
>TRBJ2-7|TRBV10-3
AISGAYEQY
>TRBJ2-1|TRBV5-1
ASRLAGADNEQF
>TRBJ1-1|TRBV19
ASRQQGANTEAF
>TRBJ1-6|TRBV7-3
ASSLRETGSFYNSPLH
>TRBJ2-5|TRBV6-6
ASSPGQETQY
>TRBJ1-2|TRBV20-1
SASPGQGFYGYT
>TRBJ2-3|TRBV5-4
ASSFRGDVTDTQY
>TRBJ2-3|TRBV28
ASRRDRPTDTQY
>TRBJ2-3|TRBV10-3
AISEGAGPSTDTQY